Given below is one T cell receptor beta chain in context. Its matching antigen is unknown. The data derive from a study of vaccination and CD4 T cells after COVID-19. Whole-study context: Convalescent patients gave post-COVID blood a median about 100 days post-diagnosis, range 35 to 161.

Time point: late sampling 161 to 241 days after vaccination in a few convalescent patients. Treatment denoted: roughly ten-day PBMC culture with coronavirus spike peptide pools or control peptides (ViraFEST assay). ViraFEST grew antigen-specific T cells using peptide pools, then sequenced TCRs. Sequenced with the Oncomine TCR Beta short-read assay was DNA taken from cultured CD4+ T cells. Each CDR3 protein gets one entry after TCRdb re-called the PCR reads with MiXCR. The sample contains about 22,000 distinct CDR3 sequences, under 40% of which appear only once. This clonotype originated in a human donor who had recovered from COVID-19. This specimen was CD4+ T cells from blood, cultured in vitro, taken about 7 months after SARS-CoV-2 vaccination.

CDR3 in amino acids: CASRVVGQTQYF. The CDR3, as DNA: TGTGCCAGCAGGGTCGTTGGTCAGACCCAGTACTTC. The chain employs TRBV2 and TRBJ2-5, with D unresolved. Looked up from germline, CDR1 is SNHLY and CDR2 is FYNNEI. The CDR3 contains 12 residues. The V end was cut by 6 bases, the J end by 6 bases, with 11 bases between.